This section outlines one T cell receptor (beta chain) sequence together with its context. The antigen remains unidentified. Sequencing was performed with immunoSEQ multiplex PCR; in TCRdb, only in-frame clones are kept and a portion is missing. This repertoire shows approximately 60,000 clones, 65% to 85% found once; its top ten account for about 27%. This record comes from a study of OX40 agonist ivuxolimab in advanced cancers. Study-wide background: Under the entry rules, prior anti-PD-1, anti-PD-L1 or anti-CTLA-4 therapy was allowed, and about 40% had some.

General study points: With doses of 0.1 to 3.0 mg/kg, CD4+ and CD8+ blood T cells had undergone clonal expansion by week 6.

CDR1 MNHEY and CDR2 SVGAGI come from the germline V gene. CDR3 length: 15 residues. V gave up 5 bases and J gave up 5 bases; unmatched junction bases: 10. Source: CD4+ or CD8+ T cells sorted from blood, taken in a trial of the OX40 agonist ivuxolimab. The receptor was derived from an adult with an advanced solid tumor such as melanoma, head and neck, liver or kidney cancer. The gene calls are TRBV6-5 and TRBJ1-2, with 8 nucleotides matching TRBD1. The chain's CDR3 is CASSPGQGLLYGYTF. As DNA, the CDR3 is TGTGCCAGCAGTCCCGGACAGGGCCTTCTTTATGGCTACACCTTC.